This paragraph covers one T cell receptor (beta chain) sequence. Its antigen is as yet unknown. TCRdb itself ran the reads through MiXCR, one entry per CDR3 protein. The sample lists 700,000 to 900,000 distinct CDR3 sequences, 29% occurring once. These data originate in a study of T cell repertoires in cytomegalovirus infection. Looking at the study overall: Recently identified HLA-C-restricted CMV epitopes were used, and well-studied HLA-B-restricted CMV epitopes were used as well. Public TCR beta signatures were indicative of both CMV infection and a matching HLA type. Findings of the study overall: HLA-C-restricted CMV clonotypes gave the most frequent clonotype in two of eight donors.

Source: cultured CD8+ T cells from PBMCs, taken from culture after CMV antigen stimulation. The TCR originated in a human donor in good health (CMV status not recorded). Some clones in this sample may be carry-over from other donors' samples.

This chain's CDR3 is CASSLGRDRGRDYGYTF. The CDR3, as DNA: TGTGCCAGCAGTTTAGGACGGGACAGGGGGCGTGACTATGGCTACACCTTC. The V call is TRBV28, the J call TRBJ1-2, with 12 nucleotides matching TRBD1. The V gene end was trimmed by 2 bases and the J gene end by 3 bases; junction bases not matched to a gene: 7. CDR1 and CDR2 from the germline V gene are MDHEN and SYDVKM. This CDR3 has 17 residues.